The clone carrying this T cell receptor beta chain was observed a few times. Its antigen is as yet unknown. This sample's time point: after neoadjuvant nivolumab, at surgical resection. The data are from a study of neoadjuvant anti-PD-1 for oral cavity cancer. Study summary: Patients without progression received a fourth nivolumab dose around day 43, then surgical resection on days 50-56. Overall study findings and caveats: With three patients per group, TCR findings need larger cohorts.

From germline, CDR1 is SNHLY and CDR2 FYNNEI. The CDR3 runs to 16 residues. Trimming left V 2 bases short and J 3 bases short, with 17 bases between. The repertoire was sequenced with immunoSEQ multiplex PCR; TCRdb's copy has only in-frame clones and lacks some. The sample gives 35,000 to 40,000 clones, 35% to 40% of which show up once; 16% is in the top ten. The specimen comprised tumor tissue, sampled after nivolumab (anti-PD-1) treatment. The chain joins TRBV2 to TRBJ2-7; tentative D call: TRBD2 (5 bases). This receptor was obtained from a person between 40 and 80 years old with oral cavity squamous cell carcinoma. CDR3 residues: CASSESINSLVYEQYF. The CDR3 bases are TGTGCCAGCAGTGAATCAATAAATTCACTAGTCTACGAGCAGTACTTC.